One and the same sample provided the 12 T cell receptor beta chains below, sequenced in a study of shared clonotypes between healthy human individuals (dated by TCRdb to about 2020). CD8 naive samples consisted of CD45RO-negative cells that were positively selected for CCR7, yielding a CD45RA+CCR7+ population without TemRA cells. Libraries were prepared through the immunoSEQ multiplex PCR assay. In its TCRdb copy, this immuneACCESS table keeps in-frame sequences only and misses some clones. Where compared with another copy, unresolved V genes explain less than half of these, and the others have no known cause. The sample table holds around 2.1 million clones, of which 90% to 95% were seen once. The ten largest account for 1.5% to 2% of the sample. The specimen sequenced was naive CD8+ T cells from PBMCs. Sample cell subset or site, as interpreted from the label and publication: CD45RA+CCR7+. All receptors derive from a man aged 18 to 35 in good health. Some clones in this sample may be carry-over from other donors' samples.

A note on this clone: Other DNA sequences in the sample encode the same CDR3. V and J are TRBV11-2 and TRBJ1-2, with D maybe TRBD1 (6 bases). Germline V lookup: CDR1 SGHAT, CDR2 FQNNGV. Trimming cost V 3 bases and J 2 bases, with 10 bases left between them. CDR3 length: 14 residues. CDR3 amino acids: CASSFGGPNYGYTF. The CDR3 region has the DNA TGTGCCAGCAGCTTCGGGGGGCCGAACTATGGCTACACCTTC.

This rearrangement joins TRBV27 to TRBJ2-1; D remains ambiguous. Trimming removed 5 bases from V and 5 bases from J, with 13 bases in between. This CDR3 region has 14 residues. Germline loops: CDR1 MNHEY, CDR2 SMNVEV (reference sequence). CDR3 loop: CASSPYRSDNEQFF. The CDR3 nucleotides read TGTGCCAGCAGTCCCTACAGAAGTGACAATGAGCAGTTCTTC.

The genes are TRBV29-1 and TRBJ2-1, with D perhaps matching TRBD2 (6 bases). Trimming pared 3 bases from V and 5 bases from J, leaving 11 bases between. Looked up from germline, CDR1 is SQVTM and CDR2 is ANQGSEA. CDR3 length: 13 residues. This CDR3 is CSVDVLANNEQFF. CDR3 DNA sequence: TGCAGCGTTGATGTACTAGCTAACAATGAGCAGTTCTTC.

The chain is built from TRBV7-9 and TRBJ1-1; D gene unclear. CDR3 length: 13 residues. Germline V gives CDR1 SEHNR, CDR2 FQNEAQ (reference sequence). With 3 bases removed from V and 3 bases from J, the gap between germline ends came to 8 bases. CDR3 DNA: TGTGCCAGCAGCTTGTGGACGGACACTGAAGCTTTCTTT. This codes for CASSLWTDTEAFF.

The chain is built from TRBV11-3 and TRBJ2-1; unclear D gene. This CDR3 is 15 amino acids long. With 1 base removed from V and 3 bases from J, the gap between germline ends came to 10 bases. Germline assignment: CDR1 SGHNT and CDR2 YENEEA. DNA for the CDR3: TGTGCCAGCAGCTTAGGGCCCTCGGGCTACAATGAGCAGTTCTTC. Encoded protein: CASSLGPSGYNEQFF.

The chain employs TRBV11-2 and TRBJ1-1; a weak D match, TRBD1 (5 bases). From germline, CDR1 is SGHAT and CDR2 FQNNGV. V was shortened by 3 bases and J by 5 bases, with 16 bases between the two germline ends. This CDR3 is 15 amino acids long. The CDR3 protein is CASSLDPGGVTEAFF. The CDR3, as DNA: TGTGCCAGCAGCTTGGACCCCGGGGGGGTGACTGAAGCTTTCTTT.

The count of this clone is one. This CDR3 is also generated by other DNA sequences in the sample. The rearrangement links TRBV11-2 to TRBJ2-7, with D uncertain. The CDR3 sequence is 14 residues long. Germline assignment: CDR1 SGHAT and CDR2 FQNNGV. V was trimmed by 8 bases and J by 0 bases, leaving 14 bases between them. As DNA, the CDR3 is TGTGCCAGCTCCCTGGGTCTCGGCTCCTACGAGCAGTACTTC. It yields the protein CASSLGLGSYEQYF.

The chain links TRBV4-3 to TRBJ2-1; 12 bases are a match to TRBD2. The CDR3 has 17 amino acids. After removal of 0 bases from V and 8 bases from J, the junction contained 8 bases not matched to a gene. CDR1 is LGHNA, CDR2 YSLEER, per germline. The CDR3 here is CASSQESLAGGRDEQFF. In nucleotides, the CDR3 is TGCGCCAGCAGCCAAGAAAGCCTAGCGGGAGGGAGAGATGAGCAGTTCTTC.

V gene TRBV19 combines with J gene TRBJ1-5, with D perhaps matching TRBD1 (5 bases). The CDR3 is 15 amino acids. In germline, CDR1 is LNHDA, CDR2 SQIVND (reference sequence). Trimming shortened V by 7 bases and J by 6 bases, and 19 bases separated the two germline ends. The CDR3 loop is CASTPMTDPFQPQHF. CDR3 DNA: TGTGCCAGTACTCCAATGACAGATCCCTTTCAGCCCCAGCATTTT.

In regard to this clone: This CDR3 is also generated by other DNA sequences in the sample. The V and J genes are TRBV27 and TRBJ1-1; 9 bases align to TRBD1. The CDR3 loop spans 14 amino acids. Germline V gene lookup returns CDR1 MNHEY and CDR2 SMNVEV (reference sequence). With V trimmed by 2 bases and J by 4 bases, 2 bases remained unmatched. CDR3 nucleotide sequence: TGTGCCAGCAGTTTAATACAGGGGGCCACTGAAGCTTTCTTT. It is translated as CASSLIQGATEAFF.

Here the CDR3 reads CASSWTSGDMDSYNEQFF. CDR3 coding DNA: TGTGCCAGCAGCTGGACTAGCGGGGATATGGATTCCTACAATGAGCAGTTCTTC. V gene TRBV5-6 combines with J gene TRBJ2-1, with 12 bases aligning to TRBD2. The CDR3 totals 18 residues. The V and J ends lost 3 bases and 1 base, in that order; junction bases with no gene match: 8. Germline V gene lookup returns CDR1 SGHDT and CDR2 YYEEEE.

V gene TRBV9 combines with J gene TRBJ2-5; D is ambiguous. Per the germline V gene, CDR1 is SGDLS and CDR2 is YYNGEE. This CDR3 is built from 16 residues. V was trimmed by 4 bases and J by 1 base, leaving 17 bases between them. CDR3 amino acids: CASSPPTPGRQETQYF. CDR3 bases: TGTGCCAGCAGCCCACCGACCCCCGGGCGCCAAGAGACCCAGTACTTC.